The rows below give T cell receptor beta chains drawn from one sample of a study of blood T cell repertoires in COVID-19. The repertoire was sequenced with immunoSEQ multiplex PCR; TCRdb's copy has only in-frame clones and lacks some. The data show 200,000 or so clones, roughly four fifths seen once. Sequences were obtained from peripheral blood. These receptors all come from a woman of 80 years or more with COVID-19, enrolled during active disease. CDR3s include the opening cysteine and the closing phenylalanine or tryptophan. D genes are given only for firm matches. Clone size is not always given. Where it is, it says once, few, many or a class for expanded clones.

clone_size	j_call	d_call	v_call	cdr3_nt	cdr3_aa
-	TRBJ1-3	-	TRBV6-2/TRBV6-3	TGTGCCAGCAGTTACGGGCAGCTCTCTGGAAACACCATATATTTT	CASSYGQLSGNTIYF
once	TRBJ1-2	-	TRBV4-2	TGTGCCAGCAGCCAAACCGAAACAGGGAACTATGGCTACACCTTC	CASSQTETGNYGYTF
-	TRBJ1-2	TRBD1	TRBV7-8	TGTGCCAGCAGCTTTACCCCGACAGGGCTTGGCTATGGCTACACCTTC	CASSFTPTGLGYGYTF
-	TRBJ2-3	-	TRBV27	TGTGCCAGCAGTAGCACCCGACAGGGCACAGATACGCAGTATTTT	CASSSTRQGTDTQYF
-	TRBJ1-2	TRBD1	TRBV5-1	TGCGCCAGCAGCTTGGGACAGGGACATGGCTACACCTTC	CASSLGQGHGYTF
once	TRBJ1-2	-	TRBV5-5	TGTGCCAGCAGCCCAACCGCTAGCGTCCCCCTTAACTATGGCTACACCTTC	CASSPTASVPLNYGYTF
few	TRBJ1-2	TRBD1	TRBV11-2	TGTGCCAGCAGCCCCGTCCGGGACAGGGGAAGGAAAGACTATGGCTACACCTTC	CASSPVRDRGRKDYGYTF
-	TRBJ2-1	-	TRBV20-1	TGCAGTGCATCAGCGTACAATGAGCAGTTCTTC	CSASAYNEQFF
once	TRBJ2-2	TRBD2	TRBV5-1	TGCGCCAGCAGCTTGTACGAGCGGGGAGGGAACACCGGGGAGCTGTTTTTT	CASSLYERGGNTGELFF
few	TRBJ2-3	TRBD2	TRBV19	TGTGCCAGTAGCGGACTAGCGGGGGTTGACACAGATACGCAGTATTTT	CASSGLAGVDTDTQYF
-	TRBJ2-7	-	TRBV5-6	TGTGCCAGCAGCCCGGGTAGTCGGGAGCAGTACTTC	CASSPGSREQYF
-	TRBJ2-2	TRBD2	TRBV7-8	TGTGCCAGCAGCCCCGTGGGCACTAGCGGGGGTACCGGGGAGCTGTTTTTT	CASSPVGTSGGTGELFF
-	TRBJ2-3	TRBD2	TRBV19	TGTGCCAGTAGTATGAAGTGGGAGCGGGGCTTAAAAGATACGCAGTATTTT	CASSMKWERGLKDTQYF
-	TRBJ1-2	-	TRBV30	TGTGCCTGGAGTGTTTCCGGGAACGGCTACACCTTC	CAWSVSGNGYTF
-	TRBJ2-2	TRBD2	TRBV5-1	TGCGCCAGCAGCTTGGAACTAGCGGACACCGGGGAGCTGTTTTTT	CASSLELADTGELFF
-	TRBJ2-7	-	TRBV2	TGTGCCAGCAGTGAAGGGGGCCTGAGGGGGGAGCAGTACTTC	CASSEGGLRGEQYF
-	TRBJ2-1	-	TRBV27	TGTGCCAGCAGTTTGCGGGGGCCGGGGAATGAGCAGTTCTTC	CASSLRGPGNEQFF
-	TRBJ2-6	-	TRBV20-1	TGCAGTGCTAGTGTTTATGGGACACCACACTCTGGGGCCAACGTCCTGACTTTC	CSASVYGTPHSGANVLTF
-	TRBJ2-2	TRBD2	TRBV7-9	TGTGCCAGCAGCGAGCTAGCGGGAGGGGTCCAGCTGTTTTTT	CASSELAGGVQLFF
-	TRBJ1-4	-	TRBV5-6	TGTGCCAGCAGCGCTGCGGTCGGCAGCTTTAATGAAAAACTGTTTTTT	CASSAAVGSFNEKLFF
-	TRBJ1-3	-	TRBV21-1	TGTGCCAGCAGCGAACAGGTCCACTCTGGAAACACCATATATTTT	CASSEQVHSGNTIYF
-	TRBJ2-7	TRBD2	TRBV7-2	TGTGCCAGCAGTTCACTAGCGGGGGGCCCCTACGAGCAGTACTTC	CASSSLAGGPYEQYF
-	TRBJ2-6	TRBD1	TRBV10-3	TGTGCCATCAGCTTAGCCAGGGGGCCCGGGGCCAACGTCCTGACTTTC	CAISLARGPGANVLTF
-	TRBJ1-1	TRBD1	TRBV28	TGTGCCAGCAGCCATGACAGGGCCCGGGGTGAAGCTTTCTTT	CASSHDRARGEAFF
-	TRBJ2-2	TRBD2	TRBV10-3	TGTGCCATCTCAGCGGGGGAAAGCGGGGAGCTGTTTTTT	CAISAGESGELFF
few	TRBJ1-5	TRBD1	TRBV2	TGTGCCAGCAGTGGGACAGGGGGTCAGCCCCAGCATTTT	CASSGTGGQPQHF
-	TRBJ1-2	TRBD1	TRBV19	TGTGCCAGTAGTATGGCGTCGGGACAGGCTAATGGCTACACCTTC	CASSMASGQANGYTF
-	TRBJ1-2	-	TRBV12-3/TRBV12-4	TGTGCCAGCAGTTTTAGGGGGGGCAGTGGCTACACCTTC	CASSFRGGSGYTF
-	TRBJ2-1	-	TRBV27	TGTGCCAGCAGTTTAAATCCCGGGAGAAGCTCCTACAATGAGCAGTTCTTC	CASSLNPGRSSYNEQFF
-	TRBJ1-6	-	TRBV15	TGTGCCACCAGCAGAGAGTATGGGAAGAGGGCACCCCTCCACTTT	CATSREYGKRAPLHF
-	TRBJ2-1	TRBD2	TRBV5-8	TGTGCCAGCAGCCCGCGACTAGCGGTAATACACAATGAGCAGTTCTTC	CASSPRLAVIHNEQFF
-	TRBJ2-3	TRBD2	TRBV11-3	TGTGCCAGCAGCTCTCAGCGGGGGGCTTTGGATACGCAGTATTTT	CASSSQRGALDTQYF
-	TRBJ2-3	-	TRBV18	TGTGCCAGCTCACCTCTAACCGGGGAAGGCACAATGTATTTT	CASSPLTGEGTMYF
-	TRBJ2-7	-	TRBV6-5	TGTGCCAGCACCCCCGGTTACGAGCAGTACTTC	CASTPGYEQYF
-	TRBJ2-3	TRBD2	TRBV18	TGTGCCAGCTCACCGGGGACTAGCGGGGCACGAGATACGCAGTATTTT	CASSPGTSGARDTQYF
-	TRBJ2-7	-	TRBV2	TGTGCCAGCAGTGAGTTTACGTATCGGAGCGAGCAGTACTTC	CASSEFTYRSEQYF
-	TRBJ1-4	TRBD1	TRBV28	TGTGCCAGCAGTTTCTACAGGGGGCAAGGTGAAAAACTGTTTTTT	CASSFYRGQGEKLFF
-	TRBJ2-2	TRBD1	TRBV4-3	TGCGCCAGCAGCCAAGATTGGGACAGCTACACCGGGGAGCTGTTTTTT	CASSQDWDSYTGELFF
-	TRBJ2-3	TRBD1	TRBV5-6	TGTGCCAGCAGCGGGGCCGGGACAGGGCTACCAGATACGCAGTATTTT	CASSGAGTGLPDTQYF